A single sample gave rise to the 10 T cell receptor beta chains below, sequenced in a study of identical twins. TCRdb used MiXCR to reprocess the 5' RACE reads, holding one entry per CDR3 protein. The sample carries around 95,000 distinct CDR3 sequences, 5.9% recorded once. Sequenced material: memory T cells sorted from blood. Every receptor here comes from a woman aged 45-60 years in good health.

This clonotype was detected ten times or more. This chain links TRBV24-1 with TRBJ2-2; D is unresolved. CDR1 is KGHDR and CDR2 is SFDVKD in the germline V gene. The CDR3 contains 13 residues. Trimming left V 9 bases short and J 4 bases short, with 11 bases between. CDR3 sequence: CATSKGSTGELFF. DNA for the CDR3: TGTGCCACCTCGAAAGGATCCACCGGGGAGCTGTTTTTT.

This clonotype was picked up many times. This sequence joins TRBV29-1 and TRBJ2-5; D may match TRBD1 or TRBD2 (6 bases each). In germline, CDR1 is SQVTM, CDR2 ANQGSEA. Trimming took off 3 bases at V and 5 bases at J, with 16 bases between the two ends. The CDR3 is 14 amino acids. CDR3 coding DNA: TGCAGCGTTGATACACCGGGGGCGTCGGAGACCCAGTACTTC. It yields the protein CSVDTPGASETQYF.

This clonotype was counted many times. This chain connects TRBV12-3 or TRBV12-4 to TRBJ2-5; D call uncertain. This CDR3 spans 13 amino acids. V was pared by 3 bases and J by 5 bases, with 10 bases between. CDR3 loop: CASSFLAPETQYF. The CDR3 DNA sequence: TGTGCCAGCAGTTTTCTTGCCCCCGAGACCCAGTACTTC.

This clonotype was counted ten times or more. This rearrangement joins TRBV7-2 to TRBJ2-1, with TRBD1 identical over 7 bases. Germline V gene lookup returns CDR1 SGHTA and CDR2 FQGNSA. V lost 5 bases and J lost 10; bases outside the gene matches: 14. The CDR3 runs 15 residues. This CDR3 reads CASSPQSGTVGEQFF. CDR3 sequence (DNA): TGTGCCAGCAGCCCCCAATCCGGGACAGTTGGGGAGCAGTTCTTC.

In this sample, this clonotype turned up many times. The rearrangement uses TRBV7-2 and TRBJ2-1; 8 nucleotides line up with TRBD2. V lost 1 base, J lost 9 bases, and 5 bases stayed unmatched. The germline gives CDR1 SGHTA, CDR2 FQGNSA. The CDR3 totals 14 residues. CDR3 DNA sequence: TGTGCCAGCAGCTTAGTGAGCGGGGGCGGTGAGCAGTTCTTC. This sequence encodes CASSLVSGGGEQFF. The full variable domain, with the rest looked up from reference TRBV7-2 and TRBJ2-1, is GAGVSQSPSNKVTEKGKDVELRCDPISGHTALYWYRQSLGQGLEFLIYFQGNSAPDKSGLPSDRFSAERTGGSVSTLTIQRTQQEDSAVYLCASSLVSGGGEQFFGPGTRLTVL.

This clonotype was counted a few times. The V call is TRBV6-5, the J call TRBJ2-7, with 8 bases that match TRBD2. Germline CDR1 and CDR2: MNHEY and SVGAGI. CDR3 length equals 17 residues. V lost 2 bases to trimming and J lost 3 bases; unmatched junction nucleotides: 12. The CDR3 DNA reads TGTGCCAGCAGTTACAAAAAAAGCGGGAGATGGGGCTACGAGCAGTACTTC. Encoded protein: CASSYKKSGRWGYEQYF.

The table lists this clonotype with a few counts. V gene TRBV2 combines with J gene TRBJ1-6; D uncertain. Germline V gene data show CDR1 as SNHLY and CDR2 as FYNNEI. The CDR3 runs to 16 residues. V lost 7 bases to trimming and J lost 0 bases, with 13 bases between them. The CDR3 region has the DNA TGTGCCAGCAAGGGTCCTACGAGCTCCTATAATTCACCCCTCCACTTT. Translation: CASKGPTSSYNSPLHF.

This clonotype counts as medium-sized. The V gene is TRBV20-1, the J gene TRBJ2-1, with a weak D call TRBD2 (6 bases). The CDR3 sequence is 14 residues long. V was cut by 5 bases and J by 3 bases, with 14 bases left in between. Germline values: CDR1 DFQATT, CDR2 SNEGSKA (reference sequence). The CDR3, as DNA: TGCAGTGCTCCTTCGGGGCGGGACTACAATGAGCAGTTCTTC. It specifies CSAPSGRDYNEQFF.

This clonotype was counted a few times. The chain has TRBV12-5 and TRBJ2-4, with 11 nucleotides matching TRBD1. The CDR3 is 18 amino acids. Looked up from germline, CDR1 is LGHNT and CDR2 is FRNRAP. Losses at the gene ends were 2 bases for V and 5 bases for J; bases not matched to a gene: 11. The DNA for the CDR3 is TGTGCTAGTGGTTTGCGAACTTTCGGGACAGGGGGAGAAAACATTCAGTACTTC. This encodes CASGLRTFGTGGENIQYF.

This clonotype was seen only a few times. The chain uses TRBV6-1 and TRBJ1-5; a possible D gene is TRBD1 (6 bases). Deletions cut 6 bases from V and 3 bases from J, with 18 bases between. This CDR3 has 16 amino acids. Germline loops: CDR1 MNHNS, CDR2 SASEGT. The chain's CDR3 is CASSATGTRVNQPQHF. The DNA of the CDR3 is TGTGCCAGCAGCGCAACCGGGACAAGGGTCAATCAGCCCCAGCATTTT.